The source of this T cell receptor beta chain is a study of patients and donors after allogeneic stem cell transplantation. Germline CDR1 and CDR2: MNHNS and SASEGT. The CDR3 has 15 residues. The junction had 6 bases not matched to a gene; V was cut back by 6 bases and J by 1 base. MiXCR was run by TCRdb on the RT-PCR reads, yielding one entry per CDR3 protein. The repertoire has 190,000 or so distinct CDR3 sequences, around two fifths of them found once; the top ten carry about 33%. In its sample, this clonotype was seen a few times. The sequenced sample consisted of blood, either unsorted or a sorted T cell fraction (not recorded which). The V and J genes are TRBV6-1 and TRBJ1-1; 9 bases are a match to TRBD1. The TCR originated in a human donor who was either an allogeneic HSCT recipient or a stem cell or donor lymphocyte infusion donor (not recorded which). It is not recorded whose cells these are; they may come from a transplant donor. The CDR3 is CASRDGQGRNTEAFF. The CDR3 DNA is TGTGCCAGCAGGGACGGACAGGGGAGGAACACTGAAGCTTTCTTT.